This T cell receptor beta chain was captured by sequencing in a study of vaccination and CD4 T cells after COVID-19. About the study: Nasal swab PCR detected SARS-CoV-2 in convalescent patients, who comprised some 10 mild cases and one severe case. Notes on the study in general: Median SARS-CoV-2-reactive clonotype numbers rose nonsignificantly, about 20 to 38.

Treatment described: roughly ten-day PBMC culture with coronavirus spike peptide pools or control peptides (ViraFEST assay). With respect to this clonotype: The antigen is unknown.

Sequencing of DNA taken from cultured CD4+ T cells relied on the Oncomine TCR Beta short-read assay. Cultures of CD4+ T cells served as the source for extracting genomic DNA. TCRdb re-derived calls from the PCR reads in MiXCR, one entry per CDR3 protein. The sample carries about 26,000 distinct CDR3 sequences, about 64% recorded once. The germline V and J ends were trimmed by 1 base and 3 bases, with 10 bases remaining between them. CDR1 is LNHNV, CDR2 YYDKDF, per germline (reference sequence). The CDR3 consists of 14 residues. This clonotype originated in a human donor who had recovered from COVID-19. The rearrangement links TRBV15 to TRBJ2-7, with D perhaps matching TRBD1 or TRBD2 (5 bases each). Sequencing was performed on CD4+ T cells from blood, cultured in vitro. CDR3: CATSRAVGDYEQYF. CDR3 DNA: TGTGCCACCAGCAGAGCGGTGGGGGACTACGAGCAGTACTTC.